This T cell receptor beta chain was identified in a study of early T cells in non-severe SARS-CoV-2 infection. As for the study in general: Sequencing of bulk RNA from unsorted whole blood was done, without chain pairing.

This clonotype was seen a few times. The antigen remains undetermined. Whole-study findings and limits: VDJdb matches were skewed toward anti-spike CD8 T cell responses.

Per the germline V gene, CDR1 is LNHDA and CDR2 is SQIVND (reference sequence). This CDR3 region has 15 residues. Between the trimmed V and J ends, which lost 2 bases and 0 bases, there was a span of 11 bases. Researchers attached unique molecular identifiers to individual cDNA molecules. TCRdb used MiXCR to reprocess the 5' RACE reads, holding one entry per CDR3 protein. The sample has some 61,000 distinct CDR3 sequences, about 10% seen once. Sequenced sample: whole blood. The chain recombines TRBV19 with TRBJ2-7; D is uncertain. The clonotype was recovered from an adult who was a healthcare worker with PCR-confirmed SARS-CoV-2 infection or an uninfected control (not recorded which). The CDR3 sequence is CASSIWSGGSYEQYF. The CDR3 nucleotides are TGTGCCAGTAGTATATGGTCCGGCGGCTCCTACGAGCAGTACTTC.